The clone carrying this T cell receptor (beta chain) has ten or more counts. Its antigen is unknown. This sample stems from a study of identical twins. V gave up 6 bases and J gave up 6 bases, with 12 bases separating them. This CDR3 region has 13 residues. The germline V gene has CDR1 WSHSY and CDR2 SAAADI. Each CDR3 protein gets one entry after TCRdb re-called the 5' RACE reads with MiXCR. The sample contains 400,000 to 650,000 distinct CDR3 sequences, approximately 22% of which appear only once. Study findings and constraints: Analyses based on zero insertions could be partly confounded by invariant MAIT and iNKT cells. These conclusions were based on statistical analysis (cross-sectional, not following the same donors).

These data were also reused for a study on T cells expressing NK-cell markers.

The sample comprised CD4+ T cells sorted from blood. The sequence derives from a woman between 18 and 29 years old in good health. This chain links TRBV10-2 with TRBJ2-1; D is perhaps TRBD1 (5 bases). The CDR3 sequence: CASSEDIFNEQFF. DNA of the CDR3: TGCGCCAGCAGCGAGGACATTTTCAATGAGCAGTTCTTC.